This TCR beta chain was obtained from a study of control samples from healthy donors and cancer patients. The length of the CDR3 is 15 residues. The V end was cut by 4 bases, the J end by 4 bases, with 14 bases between. The germline gives CDR1 SGHVS, CDR2 FNYEAQ. Generated by immunoSEQ multiplex PCR, the TCRdb table keeps only in-frame clones and is missing some. The data show about 170,000 clones, 80% to 95% seen once. The chain recombines TRBV7-6 with TRBJ1-3; a weak D match, TRBD1 (6 bases). The sequenced sample was blood. The source of this sequence is a woman in her thirties or forties in good health. CDR3 loop: CASSSLTGYGNTIYF. As DNA, the CDR3 is TGTGCCAGCAGCTCTCTCACAGGGTACGGAAACACCATATATTTT.